The 32 T cell receptor beta chains given below trace back to one sample, sequenced in a study of a mutant IDH1 vaccine in newly diagnosed glioma. These receptors have no identified antigens. The data were produced by immunoSEQ multiplex PCR, yet TCRdb's version contains in-frame clones alone and is incomplete. Seen here are more than 55,000 clones, less than 85% observed once, and the top ten hold roughly 3.5%. As for time point: week 11, during vaccination. Every vaccination contained 300 ug of the mutant IDH1 20-mer peptide and was paired with topical imiquimod. The source was PBMCs, collected from a glioma patient whose treatment included an IDH1 peptide vaccine. Every receptor here comes from a young man with glioma.

The V gene is TRBV20-1, the J gene TRBJ2-7, with D possibly being TRBD1 (6 bases). In germline, CDR1 is DFQATT, CDR2 SNEGSKA (reference sequence). CDR3 length equals 11 residues. V lost 6 bases, J lost 3 bases, and 9 bases lay in between. CDR3 in DNA: TGCAGTGCCCAGACAGGCTACGAGCAGTACTTC. This translates into CSAQTGYEQYF.

The CDR3: CASSLSVARNTGELFF. CDR3 in DNA: TGTGCCAGCAGCTTGTCCGTCGCCCGGAACACCGGGGAGCTGTTTTTT. The chain employs TRBV5-4 and TRBJ2-2; D remains ambiguous. Germline loops: CDR1 SGHNT, CDR2 YYREEE (reference sequence). Trimming removed 1 base at V and 1 base at J, with 11 bases between. The CDR3 spans 16 residues.

The chain uses TRBV5-1 and TRBJ1-2, with 7 nucleotides matching TRBD1. J was trimmed by 0 bases and V by 0 bases; bases with no gene match: 2. This CDR3 is built from 15 residues. Germline lookup yields CDR1 SGHRS and CDR2 YFSETQ. The DNA of the CDR3 is TGCGCCAGCAGCTTGGAGACAGGGTCTAACTATGGCTACACCTTC. This encodes CASSLETGSNYGYTF.

J is TRBJ1-1 and V is TRBV18; D is uncertain. CDR3 length: 15 amino acids. Trimming removed 3 bases from V and 1 base from J, with 12 bases in between. From germline, CDR1 is KGHSH and CDR2 LQKENI. The CDR3 bases are TGTGCCAGCTCACCGAGGGCCCTTGAGAACACTGAAGCTTTCTTT. It specifies CASSPRALENTEAFF.

The chain combines TRBV5-5 with TRBJ1-4; D gene uncertain. The V gene's germline CDR1 is SGHKS and CDR2 YYEKEE (reference sequence). The CDR3 has 14 residues. Trimming left V 0 bases short and J 3 bases short, with 6 bases between. The CDR3 nucleotides read TGTGCCAGCAGCTTGGTGGCCGCTAATGAAAAACTGTTTTTT. It specifies CASSLVAANEKLFF. The full variable domain, completed using reference TRBV5-5 and TRBJ1-4, is DAGVTQSPTHLIKTRGQQVTLRCSPISGHKSVSWYQQVLGQGPQFIFQYYEKEERGRGNFPDRFSARQFPNYSSELNVNALLLGDSALYLCASSLVAANEKLFFGSGTQLSVL.

The genes are TRBV28 and TRBJ1-3; D remains unclear. The germline CDR1 and CDR2 sequences are MDHEN and SYDVKM. This CDR3 spans 13 amino acids. Trimming took off 5 bases at V and 4 bases at J, with 9 bases between the two ends. CDR3 sequence reads: CASSLRTGNTIYF. CDR3 DNA: TGTGCCAGCAGTCTAAGGACGGGAAACACCATATATTTT.

The chain employs TRBV5-1 and TRBJ1-2; D perhaps matches TRBD1 (5 bases). V was pared by 3 bases and J by 3 bases, with 9 bases between. Germline CDR1 and CDR2: SGHRS and YFSETQ. The CDR3 is 13 amino acids. The CDR3 DNA sequence: TGCGCCAGCAGCTGGGGCAGTTACTATGGCTACACCTTC. Amino acid sequence: CASSWGSYYGYTF.

This sequence joins TRBV30 and TRBJ1-4; D uncertain. Trimming removed 2 bases at V and 8 bases at J, with 12 bases between. The CDR3 covers 13 residues. From germline, CDR1 is GTSNPN and CDR2 SVGIG (reference sequence). This chain's CDR3 is CAWSKGPGEKLFF. The CDR3 nucleotides are TGTGCCTGGAGTAAGGGCCCCGGGGAAAAACTGTTTTTT.

The chain combines TRBV28 with TRBJ2-7; 9 bases fit TRBD1. The V segment lost 5 bases and the J segment 6 bases; nucleotides outside the gene matches: 8. The germline V gene has CDR1 MDHEN and CDR2 SYDVKM. This CDR3 spans 14 amino acids. The CDR3 DNA reads as TGTGCCAGCAGTGCCGGGACAGGGATCTTCGAGCAGTACTTC. It specifies CASSAGTGIFEQYF.

The genes are TRBV28 and TRBJ1-4, with no clear D. The length of the CDR3 is 15 residues. V gave up 3 bases and J gave up 3 bases, with 11 bases separating them. CDR1 is MDHEN and CDR2 is SYDVKM in the germline V gene. CDR3 DNA sequence: TGTGCCAGCAGTTTCCCCCTGAGGGCTAATGAAAAACTGTTTTTT. This encodes CASSFPLRANEKLFF.

This sequence joins TRBV23-1 and TRBJ2-7, with 7 nucleotides matching TRBD1. TRBV23-1 is an ORF, and what it does is uncertain. Losses at the gene ends were 6 bases for V and 5 bases for J; bases not matched to a gene: 10. The CDR3 is made up of 14 amino acids. CDR3 nucleotide sequence: TGCGCCAGCAGGGAAAAGGGACAGAGGAACGAGCAGTACTTC. Its protein is CASREKGQRNEQYF.

This clone was found once. The chain is built from TRBV7-2 and TRBJ2-1, with 9 bases matching TRBD1. The J segment lost 6 bases and the V segment lost 4 bases, leaving 10 bases of the junction unmatched. The CDR3 has 16 amino acids. CDR1 SGHTA and CDR2 FQGNSA come from the germline V gene. CDR3 amino acids: CASSSAHRGPSNEQFF. The CDR3 DNA is TGTGCCAGCAGCTCCGCTCACAGGGGGCCTAGCAATGAGCAGTTCTTC.

This clone showed up just a few times. J is TRBJ1-5 and V is TRBV11-3; D is possibly TRBD1 (6 bases). In germline, CDR1 is SGHNT, CDR2 YENEEA. Trimming pared 5 bases from V and 2 bases from J, leaving 16 bases between. This CDR3 spans 16 amino acids. DNA for the CDR3: TGTGCCAGCAGCCTCAAACCGACAGGCTGCAATCAGCCCCAGCATTTT. Encoded protein: CASSLKPTGCNQPQHF.

V and J are TRBV29-1 and TRBJ1-1, with 7 positions matching TRBD1. After removal of 7 bases from V and 3 bases from J, the junction contained 5 bases not matched to a gene. Germline assignment: CDR1 SQVTM and CDR2 ANQGSEA. The CDR3 consists of 12 residues. The CDR3 DNA is TGCAGCGCATCAACAGGGGACACTGAAGCTTTCTTT. As protein: CSASTGDTEAFF.

This clone appeared a few times. The rearrangement links TRBV5-1 to TRBJ1-1; TRBD1 matches 9 bases. V shed 0 bases, J shed 5 bases, and the junction held 11 bases outside the gene matches. The CDR3 sequence is 17 residues long. Germline values: CDR1 SGHRS, CDR2 YFSETQ. CDR3 loop: CASSLVGTGGARTEAFF. Here the CDR3 DNA reads TGCGCCAGCAGCTTGGTCGGAACAGGGGGCGCGAGGACTGAAGCTTTCTTT.

The chain carries TRBV5-1 and TRBJ2-1; possibly TRBD2 for D (6 bases). Trimming took off 4 bases at V and 6 bases at J, with 11 bases between the two ends. The length of the CDR3 is 13 residues. From germline, CDR1 is SGHRS and CDR2 YFSETQ. This CDR3 reads CASSGVEGNEQFF. The CDR3 nucleotides are TGCGCCAGCAGCGGAGTGGAGGGCAATGAGCAGTTCTTC.

The chain has TRBV5-4 and TRBJ2-7; TRBD1 agrees at 10 bases. Germline loops: CDR1 SGHNT, CDR2 YYREEE (reference sequence). V shed 6 bases and J 6 bases; nucleotides not matched to a gene: 12. The length of the CDR3 is 15 residues. The CDR3 DNA sequence: TGTGCCAGCAACTCATGGCGGACAGGGGGATCCGAGCAGTACTTC. As protein: CASNSWRTGGSEQYF.

This clone was detected a few times. This rearrangement joins TRBV7-8 to TRBJ2-7; tentative D call: TRBD2 (5 bases). The ends were cut back, 4 bases at V and 1 base at J, with 11 bases in the middle. Germline V gene data show CDR1 as SGHVS and CDR2 as FQNEAQ. The length of the CDR3 is 14 residues. CDR3 region: CASSSTEDSYEQYF. The CDR3 DNA reads TGTGCCAGCAGCTCGACGGAGGATTCCTACGAGCAGTACTTC.

This clone was seen once. The chain couples TRBV4-1 to TRBJ2-2; 7 bases are a match to TRBD1. With 4 bases clipped from V and 0 bases from J, the junction kept 5 bases outside the gene matches. The CDR3 is 16 amino acids. Germline-derived CDR1 and CDR2 are MGHRA and YSYEKL. The CDR3 loop is CASSLRGTANTGELFF. The DNA of the CDR3 is TGCGCCAGCAGCCTAAGGGGGACAGCGAACACCGGGGAGCTGTTTTTT.

The chain joins TRBV28 to TRBJ1-5, with D unresolved. The germline V gene has CDR1 MDHEN and CDR2 SYDVKM. V lost 3 bases and J 3 bases, leaving 15 bases between the germline ends. The CDR3 consists of 16 residues. The CDR3 loop reads CASSFFSDWTNQPQHF. CDR3 DNA: TGTGCCAGCAGTTTCTTCAGTGATTGGACCAATCAGCCCCAGCATTTT. Full variable domain (outside the CDR3, taken from reference TRBV28 and TRBJ1-5): DVKVTQSSRYLVKRTGEKVFLECVQDMDHENMFWYRQDPGLGLRLIYFSYDVKMKEKGDIPEGYSVSREKKERFSLILESASTNQTSMYLCASSFFSDWTNQPQHFGDGTRLSIL.

The CDR3 nucleotides are TGTGCCAGCAGTTTCCCCGCTAGCACAGATACGCAGTATTTT. Translated: CASSFPASTDTQYF. V gene TRBV6-6 combines with J gene TRBJ2-3, with D unresolved. With 4 bases removed from V and 0 bases from J, the gap between germline ends came to 8 bases. The CDR3 covers 14 residues. Germline V gene sequence: CDR1 MNHNY, CDR2 SVGAGI (reference sequence).

DNA for the CDR3: TGTGCCAGCAGCCAGGAGGGGACAGGACCTAACTATGGCTACACCTTC. Protein sequence: CASSQEGTGPNYGYTF. The chain uses TRBV4-2 and TRBJ1-2, with 8 bases matching TRBD1. With V trimmed by 3 bases and J by 0 bases, 6 bases remained unmatched. The CDR3 runs 16 residues. Per the germline V gene, CDR1 is LGHNA and CDR2 is YNFKEQ.

This chain uses TRBV19 with TRBJ1-1; D not certain. Trimming took 3 bases from V and 7 from J, leaving 9 bases between them. Germline assignment: CDR1 LNHDA and CDR2 SQIVND (reference sequence). CDR3 length equals 12 residues. The CDR3 here is CASSIPPNEAFF. The CDR3 DNA reads as TGTGCCAGTAGTATCCCCCCCAATGAAGCTTTCTTT.

The CDR3 here is CASSPPGVRRGGYTF. In DNA, the CDR3 is TGCGCCAGCAGCCCCCCCGGGGTCAGGAGAGGTGGCTACACCTTC. The chain joins TRBV4-3 to TRBJ1-2; no clear D. The V end lost 4 bases, the J end lost 7 bases, and 19 bases lay between the germline ends. CDR3 length: 15 residues. The germline V gene encodes CDR1 LGHNA and CDR2 YSLEER.

DNA for the CDR3: TGTGCCAGCAGCTTGATGGGACTCCAAGAGACCCAGTACTTC. As protein: CASSLMGLQETQYF. The J gene is TRBJ2-5, the V gene TRBV5-6, with D perhaps TRBD2 (6 bases). The CDR3 extends over 14 amino acids. V lost 1 base and J 1 base, leaving 8 bases between the germline ends. Germline CDR1 and CDR2: SGHDT and YYEEEE. Full variable domain (outside the CDR3, taken from reference TRBV5-6 and TRBJ2-5): DAGVTQSPTHLIKTRGQQVTLRCSPKSGHDTVSWYQQALGQGPQFIFQYYEEEERQRGNFPDRFSGHQFPNYSSELNVNALLLGDSALYLCASSLMGLQETQYFGPGTRLLVL.

This rearrangement joins TRBV2 to TRBJ2-7, with 9 nucleotides matching TRBD1. With V trimmed by 7 bases and J by 6 bases, 7 bases remained unmatched. Per the germline V gene, CDR1 is SNHLY and CDR2 is FYNNEI. This CDR3 has 13 amino acids. The CDR3 here is CASTGTGIVEQYF. The CDR3 region has the DNA TGTGCCAGCACGGGGACAGGGATTGTCGAGCAGTACTTC.

The sample holds one count of this clone. The chain uses TRBV4-1 and TRBJ1-5, with D unresolved. From germline, CDR1 is MGHRA and CDR2 YSYEKL. V lost 0 bases, J lost 3 bases, and 15 bases lay in between. CDR3 length: 17 residues. The CDR3 region has the DNA TGCGCCAGCAGCCAAGATTCTAACAGCCCTCTCAATCAGCCCCAGCATTTT. It codes for CASSQDSNSPLNQPQHF.

In this sample, this clone turned up a few times. The gene calls are TRBV5-8 and TRBJ2-6; possible D gene TRBD1, 6 bases. Germline lookup yields CDR1 SGHTS and CDR2 YDEGEE. V was cut by 3 bases and J by 4 bases, with 14 bases left in between. This CDR3 is 16 amino acids long. The CDR3 bases are TGTGCCAGCAGCTCCTACAGGGCTGTCGGGGCCAACGTCCTGACTTTC. Protein sequence: CASSSYRAVGANVLTF.

V is TRBV2 and J is TRBJ2-7; no definite D call. Germline CDR1 SNHLY, CDR2 FYNNEI. V dropped 6 bases and J dropped 2 bases, with 8 bases sitting between them. The CDR3 extends over 12 amino acids. Here the CDR3 DNA reads TGTGCCAGCAGATTCCCCCCCTACGAGCAGTACTTC. Translation gives CASRFPPYEQYF.

This clone showed up just a few times. This chain links TRBV6-6 with TRBJ1-2; 8 nucleotides agree with TRBD1. Germline V gene lookup returns CDR1 MNHNY and CDR2 SVGAGI (reference sequence). V lost 2 bases and J lost 5; bases outside the gene matches: 7. The CDR3 length is 15 residues. For the CDR3, the DNA is TGTGCCAGCAGTTACCCACCGGGACAGGCTTATGGCTACACCTTC. Its protein product is CASSYPPGQAYGYTF.

There are many counts of this clone. The rearrangement links TRBV18 to TRBJ2-1; no reliable D call. Germline CDR1 and CDR2: KGHSH and LQKENI. V was shortened by 0 bases and J by 8 bases, with 11 bases between the two germline ends. CDR3 length: 14 amino acids. The CDR3 DNA reads as TGTGCCAGCTCACCACCGGGGTTAAGGGATGAGCAGTTCTTC. This translates into CASSPPGLRDEQFF.

The rearrangement uses TRBV19 and TRBJ2-1, with TRBD1 matching 8 bases. The V segment lost 4 bases and the J segment 7 bases; nucleotides outside the gene matches: 6. The germline CDR1 and CDR2 sequences are LNHDA and SQIVND (reference sequence). The CDR3 spans 14 residues. The CDR3 region is CASSNQGARNEQFF. CDR3 bases: TGTGCCAGTAGTAACCAGGGGGCGCGGAATGAGCAGTTCTTC.